The sequence of this T cell receptor (beta chain) was determined in a study of sequential checkpoint blockade in melanoma. The wider study: Randomization was 1:1 between first-line nivolumab→ipilimumab and ipilimumab→nivolumab. After both sequences, patients received maintenance nivolumab.

Treatment of the sample: randomized to nivolumab then ipilimumab (arm A) or the reverse (arm B). PBMC sorting kept live CD3+CD8+ cells without CD19 or CD56. Sequencing was performed with immunoSEQ multiplex PCR; in TCRdb, only in-frame clones are kept and a portion is missing. The sample shows about 11,000 clones, approximately 80% of them seen only once. The V gene lost 1 base and the J gene lost 2 bases, with 9 bases spanning the gap. The CDR3 contains 14 residues. CDR1 is MNHEY and CDR2 is SVGAGI in the germline V gene. The sequencing used CD8+ T cells sorted from blood (inferred from file names), collected from a patient given nivolumab and ipilimumab in sequence. This chain joins TRBV6-5 and TRBJ2-7; D is uncertain. The origin of this receptor is a human donor with melanoma. The CDR3 loop is CASSYFPGPYEQYF. The CDR3 DNA reads TGTGCCAGCAGTTACTTCCCAGGCCCCTACGAGCAGTACTTC.